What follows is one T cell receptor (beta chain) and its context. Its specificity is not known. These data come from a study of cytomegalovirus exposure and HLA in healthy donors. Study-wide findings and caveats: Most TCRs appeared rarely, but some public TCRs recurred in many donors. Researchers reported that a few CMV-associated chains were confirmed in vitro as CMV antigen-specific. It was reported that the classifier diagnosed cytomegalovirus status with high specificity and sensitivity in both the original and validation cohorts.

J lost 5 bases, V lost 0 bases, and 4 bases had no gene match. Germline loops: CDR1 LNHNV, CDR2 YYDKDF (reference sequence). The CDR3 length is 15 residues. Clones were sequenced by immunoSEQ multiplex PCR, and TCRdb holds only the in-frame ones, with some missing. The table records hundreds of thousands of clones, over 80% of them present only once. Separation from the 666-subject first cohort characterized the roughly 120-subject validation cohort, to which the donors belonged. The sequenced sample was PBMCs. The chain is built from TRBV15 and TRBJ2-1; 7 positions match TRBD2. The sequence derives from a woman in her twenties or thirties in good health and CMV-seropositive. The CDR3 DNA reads TGTGCCACCAGCAGAGATGCGGGACTACACAATGAGCAGTTCTTC. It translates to CATSRDAGLHNEQFF.